The T cell receptor beta chain under discussion was sequenced for a study of vaccination and CD4 T cells after COVID-19. The wider study: Ranging from 14 to 241, the interval between dose two and post-vaccine sampling had a median of roughly 2.5 months.

This clonotype was picked up a small number of times. Its antigen is unidentified. CDR3 length: 14 amino acids. V was shortened by 6 bases and J by 9 bases, with 20 bases between the two germline ends. CDR1 and CDR2 (germline): MNHNS, SASEGT. Oncomine TCR Beta short-read sequencing was applied to DNA from cultured CD4+ T cells. Using its own MiXCR run on the PCR reads, TCRdb lists one record per CDR3 protein. The sample contains 28,000 or so distinct CDR3 sequences, 64% of which appear only once. Treatment indicated: approximately 9-day PBMC culture with coronavirus spike peptide pools or control peptides (ViraFEST assay).

Sequenced sample: CD4+ T cells from blood, cultured in vitro. This chain joins TRBV6-1 and TRBJ1-2, with D perhaps TRBD1 (6 bases). The origin of this receptor is a human donor who had recovered from COVID-19. In DNA, the CDR3 is TGTGCCAGCAGGCCGCTCCTGGACAGCGTAAGCTACACCTTC. Protein product: CASRPLLDSVSYTF.